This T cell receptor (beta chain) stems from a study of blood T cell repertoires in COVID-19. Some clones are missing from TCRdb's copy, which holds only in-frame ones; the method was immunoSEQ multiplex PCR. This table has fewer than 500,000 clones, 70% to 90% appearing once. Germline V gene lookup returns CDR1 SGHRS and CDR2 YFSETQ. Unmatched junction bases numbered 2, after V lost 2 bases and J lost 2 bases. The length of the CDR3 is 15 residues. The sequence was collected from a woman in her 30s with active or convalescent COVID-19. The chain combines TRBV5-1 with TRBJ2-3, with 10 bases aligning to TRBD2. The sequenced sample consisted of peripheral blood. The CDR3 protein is CASSFSGGTTDTQYF. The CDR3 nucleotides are TGCGCCAGCAGCTTTAGCGGGGGGACCACAGATACGCAGTATTTT.